This TCR beta chain came from a study of identical twins. Study observations and caveats: Insertions were reduced in abundant cord blood beta clonotypes but not in memory repertoires.

This clonotype was recorded at least ten times. Its specificity is not known. TCRdb ran MiXCR on the 5' RACE reads and lists one entry per CDR3 protein. The table has fewer than 900,000 distinct CDR3 sequences, 21% seen once. This sample was shared with a second study, whose subject was T cells expressing NK-cell markers. That paper states: A few donors showed these clonotypes also leading the CD3+CD56-NKG2C+ fraction. No clear determination of HCMV specificity was made for expanded NKG2C+ T cell clones.

The sequence was obtained from a woman younger than 30 in good health. Sample: PBMCs.

The CDR3 DNA follows: TGTGCCAGCAGTGTTACCGGGACAGCCGAAGCTTTCTTT. It codes for CASSVTGTAEAFF. The rearrangement links TRBV6-1 to TRBJ1-1, with 7 bases matching TRBD1. Unmatched junction bases numbered 7, after V lost 4 bases and J lost 8 bases. This CDR3 spans 13 amino acids. Germline loops: CDR1 MNHNS, CDR2 SASEGT.